The rows below give T cell receptor beta chains drawn from one sample of a study of CD8+ T cells in alopecia areata. Some clones are missing from TCRdb's copy, which holds only in-frame ones; the method was immunoSEQ multiplex PCR. The sample lists over 35,000 clones, 92% occurring once. The specimen comprised CD8+ T cells sorted from blood, sampled at week 24, from a patient treated with tofacitinib. These receptors were taken from a human donor with alopecia areata. The CDR3 runs from the conserved cysteine through the conserved F or W. D genes are given only for firm matches. Expanded clones get a size class; other rows say once, few or many, or leave the size out.

V gene: TRBV5-4; D gene: TRBD2; clone size: NA; J gene: TRBJ2-5; CDR3 protein: CASSSSSGGARETQYF; CDR3 DNA: TGTGCCAGCAGCTCGTCTAGCGGGGGGGCCCGAGAGACCCAGTACTTC
V gene: TRBV7-2; D gene: NA; clone size: NA; J gene: TRBJ2-7; CDR3 protein: CASSLAGMGEQYF; CDR3 DNA: TGTGCCAGCAGCTTAGCGGGCATGGGGGAGCAGTACTTC
V gene: TRBV4-2; D gene: TRBD1; clone size: NA; J gene: TRBJ2-7; CDR3 protein: CASSQEGTGSYEQYF; CDR3 DNA: TGTGCCAGCAGCCAAGAAGGGACAGGGTCCTACGAGCAGTACTTC
V gene: TRBV30; D gene: NA; clone size: NA; J gene: TRBJ1-2; CDR3 protein: CAWSVLGANYGYTF; CDR3 DNA: TGTGCCTGGAGTGTACTAGGGGCCAACTATGGCTACACCTTC
V gene: TRBV19; D gene: NA; clone size: NA; J gene: TRBJ2-2; CDR3 protein: CASRTSGMVFF; CDR3 DNA: TGTGCCAGTCGGACTTCAGGGATGGTGTTTTTT
V gene: TRBV29-1; D gene: NA; clone size: NA; J gene: TRBJ2-1; CDR3 protein: CSVEVSTGEYNEQFF; CDR3 DNA: TGCAGCGTTGAAGTTTCGACAGGCGAGTACAATGAGCAGTTCTTC
V gene: TRBV7-9; D gene: NA; clone size: few; J gene: TRBJ2-3; CDR3 protein: CASSLGPSTDTQYF; CDR3 DNA: TGTGCCAGCAGCTTAGGCCCTAGCACAGATACGCAGTATTTT
V gene: TRBV11-1; D gene: NA; clone size: NA; J gene: TRBJ2-1; CDR3 protein: CASSLAGTGAYNEQFF; CDR3 DNA: TGTGCCAGCAGCTTAGCGGGGACGGGGGCTTACAATGAGCAGTTCTTC
V gene: TRBV28; D gene: NA; clone size: NA; J gene: TRBJ2-7; CDR3 protein: CASTTNYEQYF; CDR3 DNA: TGTGCCAGCACAACAAACTACGAGCAGTACTTC
V gene: TRBV28; D gene: NA; clone size: NA; J gene: TRBJ2-5; CDR3 protein: CASSLSGSGAQYF; CDR3 DNA: TGTGCCAGCAGTTTATCAGGATCCGGGGCCCAGTACTTC
V gene: TRBV5-6; D gene: NA; clone size: NA; J gene: TRBJ2-7; CDR3 protein: CASSLYRAYEQYF; CDR3 DNA: TGTGCCAGCAGCTTGTACAGAGCCTACGAGCAGTACTTC
V gene: TRBV5-1; D gene: NA; clone size: NA; J gene: TRBJ2-3; CDR3 protein: CASSVGTASTDTQYF; CDR3 DNA: TGCGCCAGCAGCGTCGGCACAGCTAGCACAGATACGCAGTATTTT
V gene: TRBV7-8; D gene: NA; clone size: NA; J gene: TRBJ2-2; CDR3 protein: CASSLASGAGGELFF; CDR3 DNA: TGTGCCAGCAGCTTAGCATCGGGGGCCGGCGGGGAGCTGTTTTTT
V gene: TRBV13; D gene: NA; clone size: NA; J gene: TRBJ2-7; CDR3 protein: CASSRQDYEQYF; CDR3 DNA: TGTGCCAGCAGCCGACAGGACTACGAGCAGTACTTC
V gene: TRBV27; D gene: TRBD2; clone size: NA; J gene: TRBJ2-7; CDR3 protein: CASSSGLDTYEQYF; CDR3 DNA: TGTGCCAGCAGTTCGGGACTAGATACCTACGAGCAGTACTTC
V gene: TRBV30; D gene: TRBD2; clone size: NA; J gene: TRBJ2-1; CDR3 protein: CAWRGRGGDEQFF; CDR3 DNA: TGTGCCTGGAGAGGCCGCGGGGGAGATGAGCAGTTCTTC
V gene: TRBV10-2; D gene: NA; clone size: once; J gene: TRBJ2-1; CDR3 protein: CASSEGRNEQFF; CDR3 DNA: TGCGCCAGCAGTGAGGGGCGCAATGAGCAGTTCTTC
V gene: TRBV27; D gene: NA; clone size: NA; J gene: TRBJ1-2; CDR3 protein: CASSPLLTADNYGYTF; CDR3 DNA: TGTGCCAGCAGTCCCCTCTTGACAGCTGATAACTATGGCTACACCTTC
V gene: TRBV29-1; D gene: NA; clone size: once; J gene: TRBJ2-2; CDR3 protein: CSAGAGNTGELFF; CDR3 DNA: TGCAGCGCTGGGGCCGGAAACACCGGGGAGCTGTTTTTT
V gene: TRBV7-2; D gene: TRBD2; clone size: NA; J gene: TRBJ2-3; CDR3 protein: CASSLEGLVLSTDTQYF; CDR3 DNA: TGTGCCAGCAGCTTAGAGGGACTAGTCCTTAGCACAGATACGCAGTATTTT
V gene: TRBV29-1; D gene: TRBD1; clone size: NA; J gene: TRBJ1-3; CDR3 protein: CSVETLGQQLVGNTIYF; CDR3 DNA: TGCAGCGTGGAAACTTTGGGACAGCAGTTAGTTGGAAACACCATATATTTT
V gene: TRBV7-2; D gene: NA; clone size: NA; J gene: TRBJ2-7; CDR3 protein: CASSLDGFSYEQYF; CDR3 DNA: TGTGCCAGCAGCTTAGACGGGTTCTCCTACGAGCAGTACTTC
V gene: TRBV29-1; D gene: NA; clone size: NA; J gene: TRBJ2-5; CDR3 protein: CSDTGTAQETQYF; CDR3 DNA: TGCAGCGACACCGGGACGGCTCAAGAGACCCAGTACTTC
V gene: TRBV28; D gene: NA; clone size: NA; J gene: TRBJ2-5; CDR3 protein: CASSFYAGVGGPQYF; CDR3 DNA: TGTGCCAGCAGTTTTTATGCAGGGGTCGGGGGGCCCCAGTACTTC
V gene: TRBV7-6; D gene: NA; clone size: NA; J gene: TRBJ2-6; CDR3 protein: CASSLLVYSSGANVLTF; CDR3 DNA: TGTGCCAGCAGCTTATTAGTCTACAGCTCTGGGGCCAACGTCCTGACTTTC
V gene: TRBV6-1; D gene: TRBD2; clone size: NA; J gene: TRBJ2-2; CDR3 protein: CARGGTAIFGGELFF; CDR3 DNA: TGTGCCAGGGGGGGGACGGCGATTTTTGGCGGGGAGCTGTTTTTT
V gene: TRBV4-3; D gene: TRBD2; clone size: NA; J gene: TRBJ2-3; CDR3 protein: CASSQVVAGGADTQYF; CDR3 DNA: TGCGCCAGCAGCCAAGTGGTTGCGGGGGGGGCAGATACGCAGTATTTT
V gene: TRBV29-1; D gene: NA; clone size: NA; J gene: TRBJ2-7; CDR3 protein: CSVHGIPRGRSSYEQYF; CDR3 DNA: TGCAGCGTTCATGGTATCCCCAGGGGCAGGAGCTCCTACGAGCAGTACTTC
V gene: TRBV28; D gene: NA; clone size: NA; J gene: TRBJ2-1; CDR3 protein: CASSSYRESSYNEQFF; CDR3 DNA: TGTGCCAGCAGTTCCTACAGGGAAAGCTCCTACAATGAGCAGTTCTTC
V gene: TRBV6-5; D gene: TRBD1; clone size: NA; J gene: TRBJ2-7; CDR3 protein: CASSSTGDQYF; CDR3 DNA: TGTGCCAGCAGTTCTACAGGGGACCAGTACTTC
V gene: TRBV29-1; D gene: TRBD1; clone size: NA; J gene: TRBJ2-7; CDR3 protein: CSVPGQGAYEQYF; CDR3 DNA: TGCAGCGTTCCGGGACAGGGGGCATACGAGCAGTACTTC
V gene: TRBV29-1; D gene: TRBD1; clone size: NA; J gene: TRBJ2-7; CDR3 protein: CSVEAQGFEQYF; CDR3 DNA: TGCAGCGTTGAAGCACAGGGGTTCGAGCAGTACTTC
V gene: TRBV29-1; D gene: TRBD1; clone size: NA; J gene: TRBJ2-7; CDR3 protein: CSVEIRDRDHEQYF; CDR3 DNA: TGCAGCGTTGAAATCCGGGACAGGGATCACGAGCAGTACTTC
V gene: TRBV15; D gene: NA; clone size: NA; J gene: TRBJ2-7; CDR3 protein: CATSRDRPPSYEQYF; CDR3 DNA: TGTGCCACCAGCAGAGATAGACCCCCTAGCTACGAGCAGTACTTC
V gene: TRBV11-2; D gene: NA; clone size: NA; J gene: TRBJ1-2; CDR3 protein: CASSLVGNYGYTF; CDR3 DNA: TGTGCCAGCAGCTTAGTCGGGAACTATGGCTACACCTTC
V gene: TRBV4-2; D gene: NA; clone size: once; J gene: TRBJ1-1; CDR3 protein: CASSPNPGGYTEAFF; CDR3 DNA: TGTGCCAGCAGCCCCAATCCCGGGGGGTACACTGAAGCTTTCTTT
V gene: TRBV5-1; D gene: NA; clone size: NA; J gene: TRBJ2-1; CDR3 protein: CASSLRGHEQFF; CDR3 DNA: TGCGCCAGCAGCCTCAGGGGACATGAGCAGTTCTTC
V gene: TRBV6-6; D gene: NA; clone size: NA; J gene: TRBJ2-7; CDR3 protein: CASCPGSYEQYF; CDR3 DNA: TGTGCCAGCTGTCCAGGCTCCTACGAGCAGTACTTC
V gene: TRBV14; D gene: NA; clone size: NA; J gene: TRBJ2-7; CDR3 protein: CASSQDRSEQYF; CDR3 DNA: TGTGCCAGCAGCCAAGATAGATCCGAGCAGTACTTC
V gene: TRBV27; D gene: NA; clone size: NA; J gene: TRBJ2-7; CDR3 protein: CASSFRHPPYEQYF; CDR3 DNA: TGTGCCAGCAGTTTCCGGCACCCACCCTACGAGCAGTACTTC
V gene: TRBV13; D gene: TRBD1; clone size: NA; J gene: TRBJ2-5; CDR3 protein: CASSLQGAGGYQETQYF; CDR3 DNA: TGTGCCAGCAGCTTACAGGGCGCAGGGGGCTACCAAGAGACCCAGTACTTC
V gene: TRBV6-1; D gene: TRBD2; clone size: NA; J gene: TRBJ2-1; CDR3 protein: CASSVAGGSYNEQFF; CDR3 DNA: TGTGCCAGCAGCGTAGCGGGGGGCTCGTACAATGAGCAGTTCTTC
V gene: TRBV15; D gene: NA; clone size: NA; J gene: TRBJ2-2; CDR3 protein: CATSRIEGETGELFF; CDR3 DNA: TGTGCCACCAGCAGAATAGAGGGAGAAACCGGGGAGCTGTTTTTT
V gene: TRBV27; D gene: NA; clone size: NA; J gene: TRBJ2-1; CDR3 protein: CASSPGGGGHNEQFF; CDR3 DNA: TGTGCCAGCAGTCCGGGGGGCGGGGGCCACAATGAGCAGTTCTTC
V gene: TRBV7-9; D gene: NA; clone size: NA; J gene: TRBJ1-2; CDR3 protein: CASSSYGDYGYTF; CDR3 DNA: TGTGCCAGCAGTTCGTATGGGGACTATGGCTACACCTTC
V gene: TRBV4-3; D gene: NA; clone size: NA; J gene: TRBJ2-5; CDR3 protein: CASSQGTGRQETQYF; CDR3 DNA: TGCGCCAGCAGCCAAGGGACCGGACGACAAGAGACCCAGTACTTC
V gene: TRBV7-9; D gene: NA; clone size: NA; J gene: TRBJ2-3; CDR3 protein: CASSLTLARPTDTQYF; CDR3 DNA: TGTGCCAGCAGCTTGACTTTAGCGCGACCCACAGATACGCAGTATTTT
V gene: TRBV7-9; D gene: NA; clone size: NA; J gene: TRBJ2-1; CDR3 protein: CASSLAGGGAWNEQFF; CDR3 DNA: TGTGCCAGCAGCTTAGCGGGAGGGGGCGCGTGGAATGAGCAGTTCTTC
V gene: TRBV12-5; D gene: TRBD1; clone size: NA; J gene: TRBJ2-3; CDR3 protein: CASGQTGGEDTQYF; CDR3 DNA: TGTGCTAGTGGTCAGACAGGGGGCGAGGATACGCAGTATTTT
V gene: TRBV28; D gene: NA; clone size: NA; J gene: TRBJ2-7; CDR3 protein: CASSGYYEQYF; CDR3 DNA: TGTGCCAGCAGTGGATACTACGAGCAGTACTTC
V gene: TRBV27; D gene: NA; clone size: NA; J gene: TRBJ1-1; CDR3 protein: CASSPVSLGNEAFF; CDR3 DNA: TGTGCCAGCAGCCCCGTTTCTTTGGGTAATGAAGCTTTCTTT
V gene: TRBV7-2; D gene: TRBD2; clone size: NA; J gene: TRBJ2-1; CDR3 protein: CASSQLAGGLNEQFF; CDR3 DNA: TGTGCCAGCAGCCAACTAGCGGGGGGGTTAAATGAGCAGTTCTTC
V gene: TRBV11-1; D gene: NA; clone size: NA; J gene: TRBJ2-7; CDR3 protein: CASSFGVGYEQYF; CDR3 DNA: TGTGCCAGCAGCTTCGGCGTAGGCTACGAGCAGTACTTC
V gene: TRBV7-9; D gene: TRBD1; clone size: NA; J gene: TRBJ2-7; CDR3 protein: CASSAPGQGPHEQYF; CDR3 DNA: TGTGCCAGCAGCGCTCCGGGACAGGGGCCCCACGAGCAGTACTTC